This T cell receptor (beta chain) was identified in a study of blood T cell repertoires in COVID-19. Background on the study: Some COVID-19 samples were acute and others convalescent; all came from the United States, Italy and Spain. The cDNA or gDNA used as material had been derived from T cells, B-cell-depleted T cells, or PBMCs.

The V segment lost 5 bases and the J segment 0 bases; nucleotides outside the gene matches: 3. Germline assignment: CDR1 SGHAT and CDR2 FQNNGV. This CDR3 is 14 amino acids long. Patients in Seattle were enrolled during active infection, then followed longitudinally. The table came from immunoSEQ multiplex PCR; TCRdb's copy has only in-frame clones and leaves some out. The sample has around 310,000 clones, more than 80% seen once. V usage is TRBV11-2 and J usage is TRBJ1-2, with 7 bases lining up with TRBD1. The sequenced sample consisted of peripheral blood. The receptor was derived from a young woman with COVID-19, enrolled during active disease. CDR3 in DNA: TGTGCCAGCAGCCCCGACAGGGCTAACTATGGCTACACCTTC. Translated: CASSPDRANYGYTF. Together with reference TRBV11-2 and TRBJ1-2, the CDR3 gives the full variable domain: EAGVAQSPRYKIIEKRQSVAFWCNPISGHATLYWYQQILGQGPKLLIQFQNNGVVDDSQLPKDRFSAERLKGVDSTLKIQPAKLEDSAVYLCASSPDRANYGYTFGSGTRLTVV.